The clone carrying this T cell receptor (beta chain) was detected a few times. V lost 6 bases, J lost 0 bases, and 14 bases lay in between. The CDR3 consists of 15 residues. This sample was included in a study of patients and donors after allogeneic stem cell transplantation. TCRdb analysed the RT-PCR reads with MiXCR anew, one entry per CDR3 protein. The table has around 90,000 distinct CDR3 sequences, around 48% seen once; the top ten hold approximately 66%. The rearrangement links TRBV12-3 or TRBV12-4 to TRBJ1-1, with D hard to call. The receptor's source is a human donor who was either an allogeneic HSCT recipient or a stem cell or donor lymphocyte infusion donor (not recorded which). It is not recorded whose cells these are; they may come from a transplant donor. Sequencing was carried out using blood, either unsorted or a sorted T cell fraction (not recorded which). DNA for the CDR3: TGTGCCAGCAGGGGCCAGCTAATACTGAACACTGAAGCTTTCTTT. Translated: CASRGQLILNTEAFF.